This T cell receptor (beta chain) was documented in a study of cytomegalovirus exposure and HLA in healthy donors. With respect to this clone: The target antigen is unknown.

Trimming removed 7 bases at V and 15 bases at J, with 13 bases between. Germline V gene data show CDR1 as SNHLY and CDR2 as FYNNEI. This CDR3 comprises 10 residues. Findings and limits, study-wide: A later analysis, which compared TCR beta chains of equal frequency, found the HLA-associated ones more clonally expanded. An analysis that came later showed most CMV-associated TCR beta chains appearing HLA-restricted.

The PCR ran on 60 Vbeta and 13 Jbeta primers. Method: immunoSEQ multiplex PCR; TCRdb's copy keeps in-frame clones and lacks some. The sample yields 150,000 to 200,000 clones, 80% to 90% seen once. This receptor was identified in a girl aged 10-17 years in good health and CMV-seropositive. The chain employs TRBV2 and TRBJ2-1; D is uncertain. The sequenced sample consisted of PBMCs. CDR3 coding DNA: TGTGCCAGCAAACTATTCGGTCTGTTCTTC. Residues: CASKLFGLFF.